The 30 T cell receptor beta chains below all came from one sample that was sequenced in a study of OX40 agonist ivuxolimab in advanced cancers. Sequenced by immunoSEQ multiplex PCR; TCRdb stores in-frame clones only, minus some. The table records roughly 50,000 clones, around 83% of them present only once. This specimen consisted of CD4+ or CD8+ T cells sorted from blood, obtained in a trial of the OX40 agonist ivuxolimab. Receptors originate from an adult with an advanced solid tumor such as melanoma, head and neck, liver or kidney cancer.

The CDR3 coding sequence is TGCGCCAGCAGCCAAGAACTTCGCGGGCAGCCCCAGCATTTT. As protein: CASSQELRGQPQHF. The chain links TRBV4-1 to TRBJ1-5; D ambiguous. The CDR3 runs to 14 residues. Between the trimmed V and J ends, which lost 0 bases and 7 bases, there was a span of 10 bases. CDR1 MGHRA and CDR2 YSYEKL come from the germline V gene.

Only a few counts were recorded for this clone. The same CDR3 also results from other DNA sequences found in this sample. The gene calls are TRBV18 and TRBJ1-1; D remains ambiguous. Trimming stripped 2 bases from V and 0 bases from J, with 7 bases between. This CDR3 spans 14 amino acids. Germline V CDR1 and CDR2: KGHSH, LQKENI. CDR3 region: CASSPTGMNTEAFF. As DNA, the CDR3 is TGTGCCAGCTCACCAACGGGTATGAACACTGAAGCTTTCTTT.

The V call is TRBV28, the J call TRBJ1-4; 7 nucleotides agree with TRBD1. The V and J ends lost 5 bases and 8 bases, in that order; junction bases with no gene match: 5. Germline V gene sequence: CDR1 MDHEN, CDR2 SYDVKM. The CDR3 totals 13 residues. The CDR3 loop is CASSGTVREKLFF. The DNA for the CDR3 is TGTGCCAGCAGTGGGACAGTAAGAGAAAAACTGTTTTTT.

This chain connects TRBV5-5 to TRBJ2-3; 7 bases align to TRBD1. Germline values: CDR1 SGHKS, CDR2 YYEKEE (reference sequence). The CDR3 runs to 18 residues. Losses at the gene ends were 3 bases for V and 0 bases for J; bases not matched to a gene: 13. The CDR3 nucleotides read TGTGCCAGCAGCTCAAAGTCCCGACAGGGTTTAAGCACAGATACGCAGTATTTT. This codes for CASSSKSRQGLSTDTQYF.

The genes are TRBV6-1 and TRBJ1-5; TRBD1 might be the D (5 bases). The V gene's germline CDR1 is MNHNS and CDR2 SASEGT. This CDR3 is built from 15 residues. V gave up 6 bases and J gave up 1 base, with 13 bases separating them. CDR3 coding DNA: TGTGCCAGCAGGCAACTGGGGCCGAGCAATCAGCCCCAGCATTTT. Encoded protein: CASRQLGPSNQPQHF.

CDR3 residues: CASSGQLIYEQYF. The CDR3 DNA is TGTGCCAGCTCCGGACAGCTCATATACGAGCAGTACTTC. The chain couples TRBV6-1 to TRBJ2-7; D is possibly TRBD1 (6 bases). CDR1 and CDR2 from the germline V gene are MNHNS and SASEGT. The CDR3 has 13 residues. Trimming left V 8 bases short and J 4 bases short, with 15 bases between.

J is TRBJ2-7 and V is TRBV27; D perhaps matches TRBD2 (7 bases). CDR3 size: 14 residues. The germline V gene has CDR1 MNHEY and CDR2 SMNVEV (reference sequence). Trimming shortened V by 7 bases and J by 5 bases, and 18 bases separated the two germline ends. For the CDR3, the DNA is TGTGCCAGCAAGAGAGGGGGGGCTAAAAACGAGCAGTACTTC. Protein: CASKRGGAKNEQYF.

The rearrangement joins TRBV9 to TRBJ2-2, with D possibly TRBD2 on 6 matching bases. The CDR3 is 16 amino acids. The germline gives CDR1 SGDLS, CDR2 YYNGEE. Trimming pared 0 bases from V and 1 base from J, leaving 10 bases between. Here the CDR3 DNA reads TGTGCCAGCAGCGTAGGTATCGGGGGGAACACCGGGGAGCTGTTTTTT. It is translated as CASSVGIGGNTGELFF.

V and J are TRBV4-1 and TRBJ2-7; 10 bases are shared with TRBD2. CDR3 size: 17 residues. J lost 2 bases, V lost 0 bases, and 7 bases had no gene match. Germline V gene sequence: CDR1 MGHRA, CDR2 YSYEKL. The CDR3 DNA reads as TGCGCCAGCAGCCAAGATTGGCTAGCGGGGGCCGCCTACGAGCAGTACTTC. Residues: CASSQDWLAGAAYEQYF.

The genes are TRBV5-6 and TRBJ2-7, with 7 bases that match TRBD1. Germline loops: CDR1 SGHDT, CDR2 YYEEEE. The CDR3 loop spans 14 amino acids. Unmatched junction bases numbered 5, after V lost 3 bases and J lost 2 bases. The CDR3, as DNA: TGTGCCAGCAGCTCCGGGGACAGTCCCTACGAGCAGTACTTC. This gives the protein CASSSGDSPYEQYF.

The V gene is TRBV4-1, the J gene TRBJ1-1; D remains ambiguous. Trimming cost V 1 base and J 1 base, with 13 bases left between them. CDR1 and CDR2 (germline): MGHRA, YSYEKL. The CDR3 runs to 16 residues. The CDR3 here is CASSQGLTHSNTEAFF. CDR3 DNA: TGCGCCAGCAGCCAAGGGTTGACACACTCGAACACTGAAGCTTTCTTT.

The CDR3 nucleotides are TGTGCCAGCAGCTTAGTAGGACAGGCCCCGCATGAAAAACTGTTTTTT. The encoded protein is CASSLVGQAPHEKLFF. The chain couples TRBV7-9 to TRBJ1-4; 7 nucleotides line up with TRBD1. The germline gives CDR1 SEHNR, CDR2 FQNEAQ (reference sequence). The CDR3 length is 16 residues. J was trimmed by 6 bases and V by 1 base; bases with no gene match: 8.

CDR3 residues: CASSVGTGNEQYF. The CDR3 nucleotides read TGTGCCAGCAGCGTAGGGACAGGGAACGAGCAGTACTTC. This sequence joins TRBV9 and TRBJ2-7, with TRBD1 matching 8 bases. This CDR3 is 13 amino acids long. Germline CDR1 reads SGDLS; CDR2 reads YYNGEE. The V and J ends lost 0 bases and 5 bases, in that order; junction bases with no gene match: 1. The full variable domain, rest sourced from reference TRBV9 and TRBJ2-7, is DSGVTQTPKHLITATGQRVTLRCSPRSGDLSVYWYQQSLDQGLQFLIQYYNGEERAKGNILERFSAQQFPDLHSELNLSSLELGDSALYFCASSVGTGNEQYFGPGTRLTVT.

The chain recombines TRBV10-1 with TRBJ1-2, with no clear D. CDR3 length: 13 amino acids. Trimming pared 2 bases from V and 2 bases from J, leaving 6 bases between. Germline lookup yields CDR1 WNHNN and CDR2 SYGVQD (reference sequence). The CDR3 sequence is CASSENGNYGYTF. The CDR3, as DNA: TGCGCCAGCAGTGAGAACGGGAACTATGGCTACACCTTC.

The chain couples TRBV30 to TRBJ2-1; the D call may be TRBD1 or TRBD2 (5 bases each). The CDR3 length is 12 residues. CDR1 and CDR2 (germline): GTSNPN, SVGIG (reference sequence). Deletions cut 3 bases from V and 7 bases from J, with 10 bases between. The CDR3 protein is CAWRRGDNEQFF. The CDR3 DNA is TGTGCCTGGAGGCGAGGGGATAATGAGCAGTTCTTC.

J is TRBJ2-3 and V is TRBV7-2, with D possibly being TRBD2 (5 bases). CDR3 length equals 14 residues. V lost 0 bases and J lost 5, with 9 bases in between. Germline V gene lookup returns CDR1 SGHTA and CDR2 FQGNSA. The DNA for the CDR3 is TGTGCCAGCAGCTTAGCGTTCGGGGAAGATACGCAGTATTTT. It is translated as CASSLAFGEDTQYF. Combining the CDR3 with reference TRBV7-2 and TRBJ2-3 gives the whole variable domain GAGVSQSPSNKVTEKGKDVELRCDPISGHTALYWYRQSLGQGLEFLIYFQGNSAPDKSGLPSDRFSAERTGGSVSTLTIQRTQQEDSAVYLCASSLAFGEDTQYFGPGTRLTVL.

The CDR3 DNA reads TGTGCCAGTAGTATTCCAGGACAGAACAATCAGCCCCAGCATTTT. Amino acid sequence: CASSIPGQNNQPQHF. This chain joins TRBV19 and TRBJ1-5, with a weak D call TRBD1 (6 bases). The V end was cut by 3 bases, the J end by 3 bases, with 12 bases between. Germline CDR1 is LNHDA and CDR2 is SQIVND (reference sequence). The CDR3 has 15 residues.

The rearrangement links TRBV25-1 to TRBJ2-7; D is unclear. Germline V gene data show CDR1 as MGHDK and CDR2 as SYGVNS. CDR3 size: 15 residues. Trimming left V 5 bases short and J 2 bases short, with 16 bases between. CDR3 residues: CASSTLRNSPYEQYF. CDR3 in DNA: TGTGCCAGCAGTACGTTAAGGAACAGCCCCTACGAGCAGTACTTC.

V is TRBV5-8 and J is TRBJ1-1; D remains ambiguous. The germline gives CDR1 SGHTS, CDR2 YDEGEE. The CDR3 runs 15 residues. With 4 bases removed from V and 5 bases from J, the gap between germline ends came to 18 bases. CDR3 nucleotides: TGTGCCAGCAGCCTGGGTAGGCCTCGGAGGACTGAAGCTTTCTTT. This sequence encodes CASSLGRPRRTEAFF.

The rearrangement links TRBV18 to TRBJ2-7, with TRBD1 identical over 8 bases. Germline V gene lookup returns CDR1 KGHSH and CDR2 LQKENI. Trimming at V came to 4 bases and at J to 4 bases, leaving 9 bases not matched to a gene. The CDR3 loop spans 15 amino acids. CDR3 region: CASSLGTGGNYEQYF. CDR3 DNA sequence: TGTGCCAGCTCACTCGGGACAGGAGGAAATTACGAGCAGTACTTC.

The chain is built from TRBV6-6 and TRBJ1-5, with TRBD1 matching 10 bases. Germline CDR1 is MNHNY and CDR2 is SVGAGI (reference sequence). The trim removed 2 bases at V and 2 bases at J, leaving 0 bases unmatched. CDR3 length: 15 amino acids. The CDR3: CASSYGTGGNQPQHF. CDR3 DNA sequence: TGTGCCAGCAGTTACGGGACAGGGGGCAATCAGCCCCAGCATTTT.

The rearrangement joins TRBV18 to TRBJ2-7; possible D gene TRBD2, 6 bases. Deletions cut 3 bases from V and 7 bases from J, with 13 bases between. The CDR3 runs to 13 residues. Germline V gene sequence: CDR1 KGHSH, CDR2 LQKENI. The chain's CDR3 is CASSPTGSWEQYF. CDR3 DNA: TGTGCCAGCTCACCGACCGGGAGTTGGGAGCAGTACTTC.

The V and J genes are TRBV9 and TRBJ1-3; 9 bases are shared with TRBD1. J was trimmed by 3 bases and V by 3 bases; bases with no gene match: 16. The CDR3 extends over 19 amino acids. Germline lookup yields CDR1 SGDLS and CDR2 YYNGEE. CDR3 region: CASSGTGDGRLEVGNTIYF. The CDR3 DNA follows: TGTGCCAGCAGCGGGACAGGGGACGGTCGGTTGGAAGTTGGAAACACCATATATTTT.

The chain couples TRBV7-9 to TRBJ1-3, with 7 bases matching TRBD1. V shed 4 bases, J shed 1 base, and the junction held 10 bases outside the gene matches. The CDR3 is made up of 17 amino acids. Germline loops: CDR1 SEHNR, CDR2 FQNEAQ (reference sequence). The CDR3 loop reads CASSSRIQGVSGNTIYF. The CDR3 region has the DNA TGTGCCAGCAGCTCAAGAATTCAGGGGGTTTCTGGAAACACCATATATTTT.

The rearrangement joins TRBV27 to TRBJ1-2, with D hard to call. Germline-derived CDR1 and CDR2 are MNHEY and SMNVEV (reference sequence). CDR3 size: 14 residues. With 6 bases removed from V and 2 bases from J, the gap between germline ends came to 13 bases. CDR3 bases: TGTGCCAGCAGACCACGCGCTCTGAACTATGGCTACACCTTC. It codes for CASRPRALNYGYTF.

The chain recombines TRBV18 with TRBJ1-1; the D gene is possibly TRBD1 (6 bases). The germline gives CDR1 KGHSH, CDR2 LQKENI. The CDR3 runs 15 residues. The V gene lost 3 bases and the J gene lost 3 bases, with 14 bases spanning the gap. The CDR3 loop is CASSPLGGRDTEAFF. The CDR3 nucleotides read TGTGCCAGCTCACCTCTGGGGGGGCGGGACACTGAAGCTTTCTTT.

The chain employs TRBV6-5 and TRBJ2-1; 7 nucleotides line up with TRBD1. The CDR3 has 14 amino acids. Germline V gene lookup returns CDR1 MNHEY and CDR2 SVGAGI. V was clipped by 3 bases and J by 7 bases; unmatched bases: 6. CDR3 nucleotides: TGTGCCAGCAGTTATTTTACAGGGGATAATGAGCAGTTCTTC. This encodes CASSYFTGDNEQFF.

The chain has TRBV6-1 and TRBJ2-7; D gene unclear. This CDR3 contains 12 residues. V was shortened by 3 bases and J by 6 bases, with 9 bases between the two germline ends. Germline CDR1 and CDR2: MNHNS and SASEGT. The CDR3 DNA is TGTGCCAGCAGTGACAGATCGGCCGAGCAGTACTTC. It is translated as CASSDRSAEQYF.

The CDR3 bases are TGTGCCTGGAGTGTACGTCTGGGGGCGCGTACTGAAGCTTTCTTT. Its translation is CAWSVRLGARTEAFF. This rearrangement joins TRBV30 to TRBJ1-1, with D possibly TRBD1 on 6 matching bases. V lost 0 bases, J lost 5 bases, and 16 bases lay in between. Germline assignment: CDR1 GTSNPN and CDR2 SVGIG (reference sequence). The CDR3 loop spans 15 amino acids.

The rearrangement links TRBV6-5 to TRBJ2-3; D may be TRBD2 (7 bases). Germline assignment: CDR1 MNHEY and CDR2 SVGAGI. Trimming pared 6 bases from V and 2 bases from J, leaving 15 bases between. The CDR3 spans 15 residues. CDR3 protein: CASSTGRVLTDTQYF. The CDR3 nucleotides read TGTGCCAGCAGCACAGGGAGGGTCCTCACAGATACGCAGTATTTT.